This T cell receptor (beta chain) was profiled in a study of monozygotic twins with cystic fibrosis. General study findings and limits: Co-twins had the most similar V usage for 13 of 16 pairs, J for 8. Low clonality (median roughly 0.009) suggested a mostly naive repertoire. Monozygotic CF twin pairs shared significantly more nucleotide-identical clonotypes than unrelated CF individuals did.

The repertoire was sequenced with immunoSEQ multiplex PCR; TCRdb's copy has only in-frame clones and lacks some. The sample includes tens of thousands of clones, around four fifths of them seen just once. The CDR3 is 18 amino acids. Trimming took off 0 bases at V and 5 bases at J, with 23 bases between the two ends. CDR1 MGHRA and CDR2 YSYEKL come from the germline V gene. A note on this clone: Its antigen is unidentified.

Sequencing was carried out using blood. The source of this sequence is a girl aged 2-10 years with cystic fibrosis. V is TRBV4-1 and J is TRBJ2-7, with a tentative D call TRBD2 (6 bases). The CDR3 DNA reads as TGCGCCAGCAGCCAAGATTCAAGGCGGGATAGACCTCCTGACGAGCAGTACTTC. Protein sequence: CASSQDSRRDRPPDEQYF.